Following are 10 T cell receptor beta chains from one sample sequenced in a study of beta chain features in type 1 diabetes. Study-wide results and caveats: Within each of all four CD4+ subsets, Type 1 diabetes patients had TCRB CDR3s that were moderately but significantly shorter.

The antigens these receptors bind are not known. All of the isolated RNA was reverse transcribed, so expressed TCRB transcripts were sequenced. Sequenced by immunoSEQ multiplex PCR; TCRdb stores in-frame clones only, minus some. The sample has around 650,000 clones, roughly 12% seen once. Sequenced: naive CD4+ T cells from blood. The receptors stem from a man aged 25 to 40 with type 1 diabetes.

This clone was observed a handful of times. The chain employs TRBV19 and TRBJ2-7; D may be TRBD1 (6 bases). Germline lookup yields CDR1 LNHDA and CDR2 SQIVND (reference sequence). This CDR3 is 13 amino acids long. The V end was cut by 6 bases, the J end by 6 bases, with 15 bases between. CDR3 protein: CASSRDNFPEQYF. CDR3 coding DNA: TGTGCCAGTAGCCGGGACAACTTTCCCGAGCAGTACTTC.

V is TRBV30 and J is TRBJ2-7; 7 positions agree with TRBD1. Germline trimming cut 3 bases from V and 4 bases from J; bases unmatched to any gene: 9. Looked up from germline, CDR1 is GTSNPN and CDR2 is SVGIG (reference sequence). The CDR3 is 14 residues long. The CDR3 loop is CAWRPGQNIYEQYF. The CDR3 DNA is TGTGCCTGGAGACCGGGACAGAACATATACGAGCAGTACTTC. The full variable domain, with the rest looked up from reference TRBV30 and TRBJ2-7, is SQTIHQWPATLVQPVGSPLSLECTVEGTSNPNLYWYRQAAGRGLQLLFYSVGIGQISSEVPQNLSASRPQDRQFILSSKKLLLSDSGFYLCAWRPGQNIYEQYFGPGTRLTVT.

In this sample, this clone turned up a few times. Other DNA sequences of this sample code for an identical CDR3. The chain joins TRBV30 to TRBJ1-6, with 9 bases aligning to TRBD1. This CDR3 has 13 residues. Germline V gene lookup returns CDR1 GTSNPN and CDR2 SVGIG (reference sequence). V was clipped by 3 bases and J by 8 bases; unmatched bases: 2. The CDR3 nucleotides are TGTGCCTGGAGCCGACAGGGGGATTCACCCCTCCACTTT. Translation: CAWSRQGDSPLHF. Drawing the rest from reference TRBV30 and TRBJ1-6, the complete variable domain is SQTIHQWPATLVQPVGSPLSLECTVEGTSNPNLYWYRQAAGRGLQLLFYSVGIGQISSEVPQNLSASRPQDRQFILSSKKLLLSDSGFYLCAWSRQGDSPLHFGNGTRLTVT.

The CDR3 bases are TGTGCCAGCAGCTTAGAGTACCTGAAGTCCTACGAGCAGTACTTC. Its protein is CASSLEYLKSYEQYF. The V and J genes are TRBV7-2 and TRBJ2-7, with no clear D. There are 15 residues in the CDR3. Trimming shortened V by 1 base and J by 1 base, and 11 bases separated the two germline ends. Germline assignment: CDR1 SGHTA and CDR2 FQGNSA.

In this sample, this clone turned up a few times. The chain carries TRBV5-1 and TRBJ1-3; TRBD1 might be the D (5 bases). Germline-derived CDR1 and CDR2 are SGHRS and YFSETQ. This CDR3 is built from 16 residues. Trimming pared 0 bases from V and 0 bases from J, leaving 10 bases between. CDR3 nucleotides: TGCGCCAGCAGCTTGGACAGGCAGAGCTCTGGAAACACCATATATTTT. Protein sequence: CASSLDRQSSGNTIYF.

CDR3 in DNA: TGTGCCAGCAGTTTGTATGGAGGCTTTGCTGGAAACACCATATATTTT. This encodes CASSLYGGFAGNTIYF. The genes are TRBV6-5 and TRBJ1-3; no clear D gene. The V end was cut by 4 bases, the J end by 2 bases, with 15 bases between. CDR3 size: 16 residues. Germline CDR1 is MNHEY and CDR2 is SVGAGI.

This clone was found a few times. The chain is built from TRBV10-3 and TRBJ2-2; 10 bases line up with TRBD1. The CDR3 totals 14 residues. J gave up 2 bases and V 11 bases, and 5 bases lay outside the gene matches. Germline lookup yields CDR1 ENHRY and CDR2 SYGVKD. The CDR3 spells CASRTGGNTGELFF. Here the CDR3 DNA reads TGTGCCTCGCGGACAGGGGGAAACACCGGGGAGCTGTTTTTT.

This chain joins TRBV29-1 and TRBJ1-1; the D gene is possibly TRBD1 (6 bases). Germline V gives CDR1 SQVTM, CDR2 ANQGSEA. This CDR3 is 13 amino acids long. The CDR3, as DNA: TGCAGTGTTCGGGACACCTTGAACACTGAAGCTTTCTTT. It is translated as CSVRDTLNTEAFF.

The chain couples TRBV29-1 to TRBJ2-7; D is perhaps TRBD1 (7 bases). Germline assignment: CDR1 SQVTM and CDR2 ANQGSEA. Trimming pared 4 bases from V and 4 bases from J, leaving 14 bases between. This CDR3 comprises 13 residues. The CDR3 region is CSVVGSGGYEQYF. DNA of the CDR3: TGCAGCGTTGTAGGTTCAGGGGGGTACGAGCAGTACTTC.

The J gene is TRBJ2-1, the V gene TRBV29-1, with D possibly TRBD1 on 5 matching bases. V was clipped by 0 bases and J by 3 bases, with 12 bases between them. CDR1 SQVTM and CDR2 ANQGSEA come from the germline V gene. The CDR3 totals 15 residues. The CDR3 spells CSVEDTRVHYNEQFF. Here the CDR3 DNA reads TGCAGCGTTGAAGATACCAGGGTCCACTACAATGAGCAGTTCTTC.